This TCR beta chain was profiled in a study of siplizumab effects on memory and regulatory T cells. Assays were performed on 80,000 to 100,000 TCR templates per sample. Here immunoSEQ multiplex PCR was the method, and the copy in TCRdb shows in-frame clones only, minus some. This sample carries roughly 70,000 clones, roughly 93% of them seen once, and the ten largest clones take roughly 5.2%. The CDR3 runs to 15 residues. V lost 5 bases and J lost 5; bases outside the gene matches: 5. Per the germline V gene, CDR1 is LNHDA and CDR2 is SQIVND (reference sequence). The clonotype was recovered from a human donor in good health. The chain has TRBV19 and TRBJ2-1; 11 bases map to TRBD1. Sequenced input: CD8+ T cells sorted from blood. This CDR3 reads CASSGRDRGNNEQFF. Here the CDR3 DNA reads TGTGCCAGTAGTGGCCGGGACAGGGGGAACAATGAGCAGTTCTTC.